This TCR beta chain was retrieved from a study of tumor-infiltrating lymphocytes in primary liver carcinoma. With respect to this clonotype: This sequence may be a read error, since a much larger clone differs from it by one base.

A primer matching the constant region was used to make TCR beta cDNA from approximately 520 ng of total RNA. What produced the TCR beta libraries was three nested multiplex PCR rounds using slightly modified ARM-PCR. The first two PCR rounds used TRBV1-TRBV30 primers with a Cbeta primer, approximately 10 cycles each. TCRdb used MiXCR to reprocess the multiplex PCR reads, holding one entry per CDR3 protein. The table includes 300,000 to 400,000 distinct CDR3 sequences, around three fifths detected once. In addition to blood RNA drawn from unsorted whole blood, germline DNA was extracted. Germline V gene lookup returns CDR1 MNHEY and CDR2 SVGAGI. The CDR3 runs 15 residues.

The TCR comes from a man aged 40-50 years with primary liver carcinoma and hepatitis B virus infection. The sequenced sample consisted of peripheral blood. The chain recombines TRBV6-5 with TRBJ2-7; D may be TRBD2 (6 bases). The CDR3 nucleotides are TGTACCAGCAGTTACTCGGCAGGCGCGGGGTACGAGCAGTACTTC. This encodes CTSSYSAGAGYEQYF.